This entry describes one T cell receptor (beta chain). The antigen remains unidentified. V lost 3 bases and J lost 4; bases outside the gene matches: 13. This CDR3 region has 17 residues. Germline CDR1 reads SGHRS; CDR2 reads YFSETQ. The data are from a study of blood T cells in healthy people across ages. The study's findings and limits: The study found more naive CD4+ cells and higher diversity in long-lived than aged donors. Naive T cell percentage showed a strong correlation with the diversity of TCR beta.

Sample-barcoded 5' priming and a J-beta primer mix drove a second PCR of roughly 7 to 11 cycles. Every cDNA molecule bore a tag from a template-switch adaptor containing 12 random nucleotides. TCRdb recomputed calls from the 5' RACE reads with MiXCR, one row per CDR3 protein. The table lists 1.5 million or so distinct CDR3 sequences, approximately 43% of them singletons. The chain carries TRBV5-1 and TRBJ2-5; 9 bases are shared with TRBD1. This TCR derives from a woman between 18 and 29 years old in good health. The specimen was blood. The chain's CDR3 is CASSSAGTGSGLETQYF. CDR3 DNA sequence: TGCGCCAGCAGCTCCGCCGGGACAGGGTCAGGGTTAGAGACCCAGTACTTC.